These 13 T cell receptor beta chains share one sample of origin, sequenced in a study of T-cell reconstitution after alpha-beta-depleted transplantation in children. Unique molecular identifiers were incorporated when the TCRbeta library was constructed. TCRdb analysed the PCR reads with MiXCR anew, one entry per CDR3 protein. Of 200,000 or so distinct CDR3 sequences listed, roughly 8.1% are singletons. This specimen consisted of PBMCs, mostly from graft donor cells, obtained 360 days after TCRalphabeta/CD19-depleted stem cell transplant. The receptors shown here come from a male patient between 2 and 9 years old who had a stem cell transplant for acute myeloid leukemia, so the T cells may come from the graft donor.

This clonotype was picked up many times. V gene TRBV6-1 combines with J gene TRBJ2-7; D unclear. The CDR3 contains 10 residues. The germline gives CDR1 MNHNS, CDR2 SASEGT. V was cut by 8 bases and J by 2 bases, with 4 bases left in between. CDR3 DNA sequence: TGTGCCAGCGGAGCCTACGAGCAGTACGTC. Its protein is CASGAYEQYV.

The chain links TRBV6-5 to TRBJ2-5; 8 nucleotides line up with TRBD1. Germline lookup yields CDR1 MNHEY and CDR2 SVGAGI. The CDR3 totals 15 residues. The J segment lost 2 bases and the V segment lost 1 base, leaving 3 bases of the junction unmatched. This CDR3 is CASSYWTGQQETQYF. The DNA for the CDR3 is TGTGCCAGCAGTTACTGGACAGGGCAACAAGAGACCCAGTACTTC.

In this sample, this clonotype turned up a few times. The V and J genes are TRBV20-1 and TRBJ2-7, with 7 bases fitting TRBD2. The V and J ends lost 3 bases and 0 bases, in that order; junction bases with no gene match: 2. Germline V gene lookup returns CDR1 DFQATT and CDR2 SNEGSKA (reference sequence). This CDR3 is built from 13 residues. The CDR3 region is CSARTGGSYEQYF. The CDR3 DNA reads TGCAGTGCTAGGACGGGGGGCTCCTACGAGCAGTACTTC.

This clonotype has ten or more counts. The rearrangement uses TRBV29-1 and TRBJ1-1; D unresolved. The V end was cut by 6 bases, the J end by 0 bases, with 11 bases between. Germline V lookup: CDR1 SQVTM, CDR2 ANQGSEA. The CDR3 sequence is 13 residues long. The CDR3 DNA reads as TGCAGCGTCGCTACAGCAATGAACACTGAAGCTTTCTTT. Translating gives CSVATAMNTEAFF.

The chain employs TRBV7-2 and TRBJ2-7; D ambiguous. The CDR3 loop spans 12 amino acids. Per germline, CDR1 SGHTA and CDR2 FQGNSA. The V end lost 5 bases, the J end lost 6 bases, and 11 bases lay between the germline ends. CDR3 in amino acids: CASSPSLVEQYF. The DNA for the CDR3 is TGTGCCAGCAGCCCTTCCTTGGTCGAGCAGTACTTC.

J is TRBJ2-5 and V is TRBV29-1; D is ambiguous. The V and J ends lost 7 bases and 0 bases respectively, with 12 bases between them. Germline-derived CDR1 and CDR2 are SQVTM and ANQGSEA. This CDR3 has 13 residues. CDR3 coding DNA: TGCAGCGGCCTGGGCCGGTACCAAGAGACCCAGTACTTC. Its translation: CSGLGRYQETQYF. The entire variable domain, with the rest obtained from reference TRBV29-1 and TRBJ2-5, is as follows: SAVISQKPSRDICQRGTSLTIQCQVDSQVTMMFWYRQQPGQSLTLIATANQGSEATYESGFVIDKFPISRPNLTFSTLTVSNMSPEDSSIYLCSGLGRYQETQYFGPGTRLLVL.

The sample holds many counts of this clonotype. The CDR3 reads CASSTRDRGNEQYF. The DNA of the CDR3 is TGTGCCAGCAGCACTCGGGACAGGGGAAACGAGCAGTACTTC. The chain couples TRBV7-9 to TRBJ2-7; 10 nucleotides match TRBD1. Germline trimming cut 5 bases from V and 5 bases from J; bases unmatched to any gene: 6. Germline loops: CDR1 SEHNR, CDR2 FQNEAQ (reference sequence). The CDR3 is made up of 14 amino acids. Full variable domain (outside the CDR3, taken from reference TRBV7-9 and TRBJ2-7): DTGVSQNPRHKITKRGQNVTFRCDPISEHNRLYWYRQTLGQGPEFLTYFQNEAQLEKSRLLSDRFSAERPKGSFSTLEIQRTEQGDSAMYLCASSTRDRGNEQYFGPGTRLTVT.

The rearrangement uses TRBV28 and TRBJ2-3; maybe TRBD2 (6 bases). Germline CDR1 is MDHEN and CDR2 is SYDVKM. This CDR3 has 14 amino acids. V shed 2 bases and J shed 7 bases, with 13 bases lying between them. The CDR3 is CASSLTGSTYTQYF. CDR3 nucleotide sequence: TGTGCCAGCAGTTTAACCGGGAGTACGTATACGCAGTATTTT.

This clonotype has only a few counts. The CDR3 bases are TGTGCCAGCAGTTTAGGGGACGGGACCCAGCATTTT. Translation: CASSLGDGTQHF. The gene calls are TRBV12-3 or TRBV12-4 and TRBJ1-5, with D possibly being TRBD1 (5 bases). The CDR3 is 12 amino acids. With 1 base removed from V and 11 bases from J, the gap between germline ends came to 9 bases.

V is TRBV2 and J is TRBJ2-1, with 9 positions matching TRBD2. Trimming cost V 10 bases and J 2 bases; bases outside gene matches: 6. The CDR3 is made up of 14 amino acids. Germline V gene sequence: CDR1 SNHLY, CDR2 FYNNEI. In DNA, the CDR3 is TGTGCCACCGAACCTAGCGGGACCTACAATGAGCAGTTCTTC. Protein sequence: CATEPSGTYNEQFF.

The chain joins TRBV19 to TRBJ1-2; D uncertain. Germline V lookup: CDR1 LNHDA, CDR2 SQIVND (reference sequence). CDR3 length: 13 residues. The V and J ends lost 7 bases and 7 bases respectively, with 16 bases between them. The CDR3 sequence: CASTNLRPPGYTF. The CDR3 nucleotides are TGTGCCAGTACCAACCTGAGGCCGCCTGGCTACACCTTC.

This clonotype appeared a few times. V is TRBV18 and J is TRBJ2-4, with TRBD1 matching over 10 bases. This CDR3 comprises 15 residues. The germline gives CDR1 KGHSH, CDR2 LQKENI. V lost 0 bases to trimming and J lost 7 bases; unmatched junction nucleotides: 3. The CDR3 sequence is CASSPPWDRGNIQYF. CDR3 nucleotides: TGTGCCAGCTCACCACCGTGGGACAGGGGTAACATTCAGTACTTC.

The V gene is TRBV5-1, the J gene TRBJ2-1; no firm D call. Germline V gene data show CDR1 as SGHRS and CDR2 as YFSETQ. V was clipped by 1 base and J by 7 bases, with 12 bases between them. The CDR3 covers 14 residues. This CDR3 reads CASSLKLDYNEQFF. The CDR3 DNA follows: TGCGCCAGCAGCTTGAAGCTAGATTATAATGAGCAGTTCTTC.